This entry features one T cell receptor beta chain sequence. The PCR used 60 Vbeta and 13 Jbeta primers. Libraries were prepared by immunoSEQ multiplex PCR; TCRdb keeps only in-frame clonotypes and omits some of them. Here the sample table reports about 74,000 clones. These data originate in a study of cytomegalovirus exposure and HLA in healthy donors. This CDR3 has 16 residues. J gave up 11 bases and V 3 bases, and 10 bases lay outside the gene matches. Per the germline V gene, CDR1 is SNHLY and CDR2 is FYNNEI. The rearrangement links TRBV2 to TRBJ2-3; 14 bases align to TRBD2. Sequencing input: PBMCs. The origin of this receptor is a female donor in good health and CMV-seropositive. CDR3 in DNA: TGTGCCAGCAGTGAGTCTGGGACTAGCGGGGGCTTGGTGCAGTATTTT. This codes for CASSESGTSGGLVQYF. Drawing the rest from reference TRBV2 and TRBJ2-3, the complete variable domain is EPEVTQTPSHQVTQMGQEVILRCVPISNHLYFYWYRQILGQKVEFLVSFYNNEISEKSEIFDDQFSVERPDGSNFTLKIRSTKLEDSAMYFCASSESGTSGGLVQYFGPGTRLTVL.